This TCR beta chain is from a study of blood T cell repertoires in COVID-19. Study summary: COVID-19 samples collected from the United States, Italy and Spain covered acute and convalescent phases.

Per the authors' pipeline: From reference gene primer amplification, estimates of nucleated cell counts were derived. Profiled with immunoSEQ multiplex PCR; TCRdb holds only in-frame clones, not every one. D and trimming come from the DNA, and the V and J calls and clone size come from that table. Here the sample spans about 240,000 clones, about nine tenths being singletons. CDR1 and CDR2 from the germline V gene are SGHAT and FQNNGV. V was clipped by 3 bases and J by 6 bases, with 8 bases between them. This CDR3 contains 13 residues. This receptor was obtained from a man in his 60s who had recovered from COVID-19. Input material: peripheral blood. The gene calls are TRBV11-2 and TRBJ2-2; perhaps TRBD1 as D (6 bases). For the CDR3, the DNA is TGTGCCAGCAGCTTTCAGGGGCCCGGGGAGCTGTTTTTT. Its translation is CASSFQGPGELFF.